The entry that follows covers one TCR beta chain sequence. The sample is drawn from a study of T-cell memory formation after mild COVID-19. Whole-study context: Clusters were largely donor specific.

TCRdb independently ran MiXCR on the 5' RACE reads; one entry per CDR3 protein. The sample includes a few hundred thousand distinct CDR3 sequences, 16% of them seen just once. In germline, CDR1 is MNHEY, CDR2 SVGEGT. The V segment lost 6 bases and the J segment 2 bases; nucleotides outside the gene matches: 6. This CDR3 is 15 amino acids long. Sequencing was performed on PBMCs or a T cell subset sorted from them (not recorded which). The chain links TRBV6-2 or TRBV6-3 to TRBJ2-1; TRBD1 agrees at 8 bases. The sequence derives from a man aged 18 to 30 who had mild COVID-19 (a few samples of this study predate the infection). Cell type and time point are not known. The CDR3: CASRTDRAAYNEQFF. Written as DNA, the CDR3 is TGTGCCAGCAGGACGGACAGGGCCGCCTACAATGAGCAGTTCTTC.